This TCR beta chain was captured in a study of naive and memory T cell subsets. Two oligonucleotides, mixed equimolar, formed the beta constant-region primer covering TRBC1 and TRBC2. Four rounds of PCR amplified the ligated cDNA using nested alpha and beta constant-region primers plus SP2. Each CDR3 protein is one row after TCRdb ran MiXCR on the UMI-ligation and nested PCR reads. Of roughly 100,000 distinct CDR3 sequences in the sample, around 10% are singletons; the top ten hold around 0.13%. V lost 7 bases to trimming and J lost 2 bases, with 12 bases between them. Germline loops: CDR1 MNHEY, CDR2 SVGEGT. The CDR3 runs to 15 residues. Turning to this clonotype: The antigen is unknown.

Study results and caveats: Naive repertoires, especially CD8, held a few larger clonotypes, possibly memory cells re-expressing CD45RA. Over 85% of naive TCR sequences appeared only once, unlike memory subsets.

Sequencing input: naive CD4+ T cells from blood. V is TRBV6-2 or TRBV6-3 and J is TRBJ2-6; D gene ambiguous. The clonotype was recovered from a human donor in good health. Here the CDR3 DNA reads TGTGCCAGCAATCCAGACACGACTGGGGCCAACGTCCTGACTTTC. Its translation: CASNPDTTGANVLTF.